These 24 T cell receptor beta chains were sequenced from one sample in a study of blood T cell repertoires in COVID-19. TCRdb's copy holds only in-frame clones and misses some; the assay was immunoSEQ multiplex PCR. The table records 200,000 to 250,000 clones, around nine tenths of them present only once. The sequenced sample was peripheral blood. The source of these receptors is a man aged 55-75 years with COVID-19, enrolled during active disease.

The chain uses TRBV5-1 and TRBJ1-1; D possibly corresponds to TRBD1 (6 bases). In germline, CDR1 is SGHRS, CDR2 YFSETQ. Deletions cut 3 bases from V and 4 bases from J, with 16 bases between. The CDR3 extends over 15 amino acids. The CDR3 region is CASSSGHNGGTEAFF. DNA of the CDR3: TGCGCCAGCAGCTCGGGACATAATGGGGGCACTGAAGCTTTCTTT.

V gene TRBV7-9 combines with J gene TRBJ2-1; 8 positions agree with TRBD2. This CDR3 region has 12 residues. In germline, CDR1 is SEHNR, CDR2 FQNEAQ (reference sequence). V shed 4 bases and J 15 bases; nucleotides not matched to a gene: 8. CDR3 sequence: CASSSEGLVRFF. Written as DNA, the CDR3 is TGTGCCAGCAGCTCGGAGGGACTAGTGCGGTTCTTC.

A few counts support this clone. The CDR3 coding sequence is TGTGCCAGCAGTGGACTAGCGGGAGTGGGCAATGAGCAGTTCTTC. Translated: CASSGLAGVGNEQFF. V usage is TRBV2 and J usage is TRBJ2-1, with 12 bases fitting TRBD2. Germline V lookup: CDR1 SNHLY, CDR2 FYNNEI. The ends lost 4 bases at V and 6 bases at J; junction bases unmatched: 4. CDR3 length: 15 amino acids.

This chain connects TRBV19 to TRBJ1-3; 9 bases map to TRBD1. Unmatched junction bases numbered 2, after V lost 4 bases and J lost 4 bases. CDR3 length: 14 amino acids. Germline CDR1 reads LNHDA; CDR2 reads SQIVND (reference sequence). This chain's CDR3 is CASSRGTGGNTIYF. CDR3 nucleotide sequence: TGTGCCAGTAGTAGAGGGACAGGGGGAAACACCATATATTTT.

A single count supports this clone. The CDR3, as DNA: TGTGCCAGCAGTTACTCTTACAGGGCGGGCAATCAGCCCCAGCATTTT. Amino acid sequence: CASSYSYRAGNQPQHF. This chain connects TRBV6-5 to TRBJ1-5, with D possibly matching TRBD1 (6 bases). Germline lookup yields CDR1 MNHEY and CDR2 SVGAGI. The CDR3 runs 16 residues. Trimming removed 0 bases at V and 2 bases at J, with 11 bases between.

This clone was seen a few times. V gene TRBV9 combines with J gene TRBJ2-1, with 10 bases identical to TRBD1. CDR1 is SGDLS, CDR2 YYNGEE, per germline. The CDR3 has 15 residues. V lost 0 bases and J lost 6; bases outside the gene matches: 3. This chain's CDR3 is CASSVEGQGINEQFF. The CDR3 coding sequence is TGTGCCAGCAGCGTAGAGGGACAGGGGATCAATGAGCAGTTCTTC. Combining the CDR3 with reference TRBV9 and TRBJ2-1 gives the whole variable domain DSGVTQTPKHLITATGQRVTLRCSPRSGDLSVYWYQQSLDQGLQFLIQYYNGEERAKGNILERFSAQQFPDLHSELNLSSLELGDSALYFCASSVEGQGINEQFFGPGTRLTVL.

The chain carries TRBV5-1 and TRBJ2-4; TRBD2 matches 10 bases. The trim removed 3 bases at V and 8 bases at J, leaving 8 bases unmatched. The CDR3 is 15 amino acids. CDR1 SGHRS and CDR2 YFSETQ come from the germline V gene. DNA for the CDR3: TGCGCCAGCAGCTGGACTAGCGGACGTGGGGACATTCAGTACTTC. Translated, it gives CASSWTSGRGDIQYF.

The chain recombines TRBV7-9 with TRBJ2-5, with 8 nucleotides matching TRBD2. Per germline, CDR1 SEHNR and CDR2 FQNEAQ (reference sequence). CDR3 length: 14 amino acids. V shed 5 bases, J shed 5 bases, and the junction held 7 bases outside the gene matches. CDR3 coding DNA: TGTGCCAGCAGCCATGCGGGAGGCGGTGAGACCCAGTACTTC. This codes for CASSHAGGGETQYF.

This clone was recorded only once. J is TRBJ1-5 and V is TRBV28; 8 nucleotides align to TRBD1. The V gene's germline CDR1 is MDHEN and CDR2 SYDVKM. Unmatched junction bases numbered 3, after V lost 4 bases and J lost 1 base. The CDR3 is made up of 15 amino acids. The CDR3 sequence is CASSSGGGSNQPQHF. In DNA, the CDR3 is TGTGCCAGCAGTTCAGGGGGCGGAAGCAATCAGCCCCAGCATTTT. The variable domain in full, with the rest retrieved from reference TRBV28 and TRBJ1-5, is DVKVTQSSRYLVKRTGEKVFLECVQDMDHENMFWYRQDPGLGLRLIYFSYDVKMKEKGDIPEGYSVSREKKERFSLILESASTNQTSMYLCASSSGGGSNQPQHFGDGTRLSIL.

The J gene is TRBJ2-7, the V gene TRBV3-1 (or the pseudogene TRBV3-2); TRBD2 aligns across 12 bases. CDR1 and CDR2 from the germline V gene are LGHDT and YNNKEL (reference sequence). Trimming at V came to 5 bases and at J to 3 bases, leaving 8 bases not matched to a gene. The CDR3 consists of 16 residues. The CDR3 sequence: CASSVRLAGGIYEQYF. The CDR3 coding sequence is TGTGCCAGCAGCGTCCGTCTAGCGGGAGGGATCTACGAGCAGTACTTC.

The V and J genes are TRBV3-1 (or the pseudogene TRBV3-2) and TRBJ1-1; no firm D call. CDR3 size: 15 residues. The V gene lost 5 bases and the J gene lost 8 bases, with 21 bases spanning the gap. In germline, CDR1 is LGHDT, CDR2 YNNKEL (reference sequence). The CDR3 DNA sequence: TGTGCCAGCAGCAACCAAGATGTAGTGGGCAGGGAAGCTTTCTTT. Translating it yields CASSNQDVVGREAFF.

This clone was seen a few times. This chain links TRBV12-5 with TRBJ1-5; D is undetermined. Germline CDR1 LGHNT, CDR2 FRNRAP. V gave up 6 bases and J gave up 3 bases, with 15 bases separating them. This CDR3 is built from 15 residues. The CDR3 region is CASGPLGGNNQPQHF. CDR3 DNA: TGTGCTAGTGGCCCCCTAGGAGGGAACAATCAGCCCCAGCATTTT.

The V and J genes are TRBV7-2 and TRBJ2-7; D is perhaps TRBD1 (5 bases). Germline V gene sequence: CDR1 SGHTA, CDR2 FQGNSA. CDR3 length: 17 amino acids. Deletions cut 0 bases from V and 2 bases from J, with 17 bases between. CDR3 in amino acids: CASSLAPQGSLTYEQYF. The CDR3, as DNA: TGTGCCAGCAGCTTAGCGCCTCAGGGCAGCCTGACCTACGAGCAGTACTTC.

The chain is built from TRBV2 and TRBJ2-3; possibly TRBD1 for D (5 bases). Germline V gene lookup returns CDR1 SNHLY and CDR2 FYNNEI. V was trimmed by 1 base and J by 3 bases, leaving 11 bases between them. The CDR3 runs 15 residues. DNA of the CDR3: TGTGCCAGCAGTGAAGAGGCTGGGGCGACAGATACGCAGTATTTT. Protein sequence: CASSEEAGATDTQYF.

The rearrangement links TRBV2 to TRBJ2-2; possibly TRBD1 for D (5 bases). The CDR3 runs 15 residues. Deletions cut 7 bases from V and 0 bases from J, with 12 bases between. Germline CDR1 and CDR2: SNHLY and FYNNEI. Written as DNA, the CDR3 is TGTGCCAGCATTGGGCGGACAACGAACACCGGGGAGCTGTTTTTT. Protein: CASIGRTTNTGELFF.

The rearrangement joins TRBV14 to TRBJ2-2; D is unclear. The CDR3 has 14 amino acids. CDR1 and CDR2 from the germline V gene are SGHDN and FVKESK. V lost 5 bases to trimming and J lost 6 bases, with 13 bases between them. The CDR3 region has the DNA TGTGCCAGCAGCTTACGTTACAGTTCCGGGGAGCTGTTTTTT. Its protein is CASSLRYSSGELFF.

CDR3 protein: CASSFEQGSTGELFF. CDR3 nucleotide sequence: TGTGCCAGCAGCTTCGAACAGGGGTCCACCGGGGAGCTGTTTTTT. The rearrangement links TRBV5-4 to TRBJ2-2, with 7 bases lining up with TRBD1. V trimming: 2 bases; J trimming: 4 bases; junction bases outside the gene matches: 5. This CDR3 comprises 15 residues. Germline V lookup: CDR1 SGHNT, CDR2 YYREEE (reference sequence).

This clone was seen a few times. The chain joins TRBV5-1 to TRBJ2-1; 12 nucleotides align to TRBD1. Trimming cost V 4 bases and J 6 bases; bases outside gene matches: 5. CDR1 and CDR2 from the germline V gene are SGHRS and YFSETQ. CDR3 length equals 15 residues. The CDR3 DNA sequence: TGCGCCAGCAGCGACGGGACAGGGGGCTTCAATGAGCAGTTCTTC. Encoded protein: CASSDGTGGFNEQFF.

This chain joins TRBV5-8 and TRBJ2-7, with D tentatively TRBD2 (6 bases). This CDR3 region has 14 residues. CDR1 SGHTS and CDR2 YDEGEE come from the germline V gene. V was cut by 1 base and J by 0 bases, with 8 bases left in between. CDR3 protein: CASSLLGGSYEQYF. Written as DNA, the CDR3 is TGTGCCAGCAGCTTGCTCGGGGGCTCCTACGAGCAGTACTTC.

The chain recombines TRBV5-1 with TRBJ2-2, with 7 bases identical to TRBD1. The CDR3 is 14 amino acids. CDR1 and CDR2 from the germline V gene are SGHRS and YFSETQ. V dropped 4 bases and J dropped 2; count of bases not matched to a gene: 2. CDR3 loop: CASSRQGNTGELFF. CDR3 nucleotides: TGCGCCAGCAGCAGACAGGGTAACACCGGGGAGCTGTTTTTT.

The CDR3 loop reads CASSLIQGTEAFF. The CDR3 DNA sequence: TGTGCCAGCAGCTTAATTCAGGGAACTGAAGCTTTCTTT. The J gene is TRBJ1-1, the V gene TRBV7-8, with TRBD1 as a possible D gene (5 bases). V was pared by 2 bases and J by 5 bases, with 9 bases between. Looked up from germline, CDR1 is SGHVS and CDR2 is FQNEAQ. The CDR3 sequence is 13 residues long. Complete variable domain (other parts from reference TRBV7-8 and TRBJ1-1): GAGVSQSPRYKVAKRGQDVALRCDPISGHVSLFWYQQALGQGPEFLTYFQNEAQLDKSGLPSDRFFAERPEGSVSTLKIQRTQQEDSAVYLCASSLIQGTEAFFGQGTRLTVV.

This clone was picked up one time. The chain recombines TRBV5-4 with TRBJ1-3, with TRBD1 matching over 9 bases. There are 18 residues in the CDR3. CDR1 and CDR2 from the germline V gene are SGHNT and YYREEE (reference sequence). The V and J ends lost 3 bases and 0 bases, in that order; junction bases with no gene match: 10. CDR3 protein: CASSSAQTGGNSGNTIYF. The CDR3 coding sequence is TGTGCCAGCAGCTCCGCTCAGACAGGGGGTAACTCTGGAAACACCATATATTTT.

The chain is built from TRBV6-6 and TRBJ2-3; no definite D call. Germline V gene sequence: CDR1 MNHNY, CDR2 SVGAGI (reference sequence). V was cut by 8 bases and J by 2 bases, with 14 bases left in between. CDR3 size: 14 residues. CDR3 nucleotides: TGTGCCAGCCTCAGCGTCCCTAACACAGATACGCAGTATTTT. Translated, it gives CASLSVPNTDTQYF.

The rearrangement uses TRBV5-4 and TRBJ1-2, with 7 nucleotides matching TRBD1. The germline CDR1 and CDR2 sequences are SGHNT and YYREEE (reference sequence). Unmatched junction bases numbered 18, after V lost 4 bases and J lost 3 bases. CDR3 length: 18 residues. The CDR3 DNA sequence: TGTGCCAGCAGCACAGGGGTCAGGGGTGGGACGAGGGACTATGGCTACACCTTC. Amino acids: CASSTGVRGGTRDYGYTF.